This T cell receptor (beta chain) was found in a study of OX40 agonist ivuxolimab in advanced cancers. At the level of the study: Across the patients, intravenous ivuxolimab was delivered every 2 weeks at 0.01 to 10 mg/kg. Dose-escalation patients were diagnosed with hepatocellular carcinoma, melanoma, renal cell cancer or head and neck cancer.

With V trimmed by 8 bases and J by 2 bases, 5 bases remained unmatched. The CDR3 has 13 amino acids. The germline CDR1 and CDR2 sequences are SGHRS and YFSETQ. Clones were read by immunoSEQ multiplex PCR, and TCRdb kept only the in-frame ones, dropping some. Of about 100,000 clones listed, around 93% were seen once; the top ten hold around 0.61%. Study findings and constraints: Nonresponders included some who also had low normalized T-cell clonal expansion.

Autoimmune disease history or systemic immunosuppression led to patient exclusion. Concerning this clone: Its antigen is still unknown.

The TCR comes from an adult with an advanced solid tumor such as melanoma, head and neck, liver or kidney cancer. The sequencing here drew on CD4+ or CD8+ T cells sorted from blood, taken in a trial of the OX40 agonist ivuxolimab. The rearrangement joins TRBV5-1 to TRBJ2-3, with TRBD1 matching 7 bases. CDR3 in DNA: TGCGCCAGTAGCGACAGGGCCACAGATACGCAGTATTTT. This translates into CASSDRATDTQYF.